The T cell receptor (beta chain) described here comes from a study of monozygotic twins with inflammatory bowel disease. A 6-nucleotide sample barcode was carried by the UMIs, which template switching added. TCRdb re-called the 5' RACE reads and shows each CDR3 protein once, DNA omitted. The sample is made up of about 140,000 distinct CDR3 sequences, and the top ten hold 2% to 3% of it. Study-wide findings and caveats: The authors note that differing immunosuppressive treatments may have added variability to patient repertoires. Discordant twins showed the same repertoire similarity as concordant twins, possibly from limited power. IBD patients had lower TCRbeta diversity (inverse Simpson) than healthy co-twins.

The CDR3 is 17 residues long. Germline CDR1 DFQATT, CDR2 SNEGSKA (reference sequence). Of note for this clonotype: Its antigen remains unidentified.

The chain combines TRBV20-1 with TRBJ1-6; TCRdb outputs TRBD1, but without DNA this stays unchecked. Sequences were obtained from blood. This receptor was identified in a human donor with ulcerative colitis or Crohn's disease, or a healthy co-twin of an affected twin (not recorded which). CDR3 amino acids: CSASGGQGARHNSPLHF.